This TCR beta chain was recorded in a study of Ad26.COV2.S vaccination and SARS-CoV-2 variants. Clones were sequenced by immunoSEQ multiplex PCR, and TCRdb holds only the in-frame ones, with some missing. The sample consists of over 300,000 clones, about four fifths of them appearing once. Treatment described: about 20 received Ad26.COV2.S at low or high dose, single or two shots; roughly five received placebo; per-sample allocation not given. At day 63 after the first vaccine or placebo injection, samples were drawn. Expression of Wuhan-strain SARS-CoV-2 spike came from the Ad26 vector that formed the vaccine. Looked up from germline, CDR1 is MNHNY and CDR2 is SVGAGI (reference sequence). The J segment lost 2 bases and the V segment lost 5 bases, leaving 4 bases of the junction unmatched. The CDR3 loop spans 15 amino acids.

This receptor was taken from a person aged 18-60 years who received the Ad26.COV2.S COVID-19 vaccine or a placebo. V is TRBV6-6 and J is TRBJ2-7; TRBD1 matches 12 bases. The source material was peripheral blood, sampled in a trial of Ad26.COV2.S vaccine versus placebo. The CDR3 loop is CASSHGTGGAYEQYF. The CDR3 DNA reads TGTGCCAGCAGTCACGGGACAGGGGGCGCCTACGAGCAGTACTTC.